Shown below are 22 T cell receptor beta chains from a single sample sequenced in a study of OX40 agonist ivuxolimab in advanced cancers. The library was generated by the immunoSEQ multiplex PCR assay. In its TCRdb copy, this immuneACCESS table keeps in-frame sequences only and misses some clones. Where compared with another copy, unresolved V genes explain less than half of these, and the others have no known cause. The sample profile shows tens of thousands of clones; 88% of them were found once. Together, the top ten hold around 0.5% of the sample. Source: CD4+ or CD8+ T cells sorted from blood, taken in a trial of the OX40 agonist ivuxolimab. The receptors stem from an adult with an advanced solid tumor such as melanoma, head and neck, liver or kidney cancer.

The chain has TRBV5-1 and TRBJ1-2, with unresolved D. V lost 7 bases and J 2 bases, leaving 6 bases between the germline ends. This CDR3 spans 11 amino acids. Germline CDR1 and CDR2: SGHRS and YFSETQ. The CDR3 spells CASRQNYGYTF. CDR3 coding DNA: TGCGCCAGCCGGCAGAACTATGGCTACACCTTC. Supplemented by reference TRBV5-1 and TRBJ1-2, the full variable domain reads KAGVTQTPRYLIKTRGQQVTLSCSPISGHRSVSWYQQTPGQGLQFLFEYFSETQRNKGNFPGRFSGRQFSNSRSEMNVSTLELGDSALYLCASRQNYGYTFGSGTRLTVV.

The table lists this clone with a few counts. The genes are TRBV7-3 and TRBJ2-7; the match to TRBD1 covers 8 bases. CDR1 and CDR2 (germline): SGHTA, FQGTGA. The V gene end was trimmed by 5 bases and the J gene end by 5 bases; junction bases not matched to a gene: 2. The CDR3 length is 12 residues. The CDR3 region has the DNA TGTGCCAGCAGCCCGACAGGGGACGAGCAGTACTTC. It encodes CASSPTGDEQYF.

The chain links TRBV5-6 to TRBJ2-2, with 9 bases aligning to TRBD1. There are 17 residues in the CDR3. Trimming took 1 base from V and 0 from J; bases not matched to a gene: 4. Germline V gene data show CDR1 as SGHDT and CDR2 as YYEEEE. The CDR3 DNA reads as TGTGCCAGCAGCTTGAGGGACAGGGTCTCGAACACCGGGGAGCTGTTTTTT. This encodes CASSLRDRVSNTGELFF.

The chain employs TRBV19 and TRBJ1-2; D perhaps matches TRBD1 (5 bases). Germline lookup yields CDR1 LNHDA and CDR2 SQIVND (reference sequence). Trimming pared 6 bases from V and 2 bases from J, leaving 13 bases between. CDR3 length equals 14 residues. DNA for the CDR3: TGTGCCAGTAGGGTGGCGGGGACGAACTATGGCTACACCTTC. Encoded protein: CASRVAGTNYGYTF. The full variable domain, completed using reference TRBV19 and TRBJ1-2, is DGGITQSPKYLFRKEGQNVTLSCEQNLNHDAMYWYRQDPGQGLRLIYYSQIVNDFQKGDIAEGYSVSREKKESFPLTVTSAQKNPTAFYLCASRVAGTNYGYTFGSGTRLTVV.

The chain combines TRBV5-5 with TRBJ2-7; D may be TRBD2 (5 bases). CDR3 size: 14 residues. From germline, CDR1 is SGHKS and CDR2 YYEKEE (reference sequence). V shed 7 bases and J shed 1 base, with 15 bases lying between them. The CDR3 protein is CASRLSTGSYEQYF. The CDR3, as DNA: TGTGCCAGCCGCCTGTCGACGGGATCCTACGAGCAGTACTTC. The full variable domain, with the rest looked up from reference TRBV5-5 and TRBJ2-7, is DAGVTQSPTHLIKTRGQQVTLRCSPISGHKSVSWYQQVLGQGPQFIFQYYEKEERGRGNFPDRFSARQFPNYSSELNVNALLLGDSALYLCASRLSTGSYEQYFGPGTRLTVT.

The chain employs TRBV15 and TRBJ1-2, with a weak D call TRBD1 (5 bases). The germline gives CDR1 LNHNV, CDR2 YYDKDF (reference sequence). V shed 0 bases and J shed 4 bases, with 21 bases lying between them. The CDR3 has 18 residues. The CDR3 protein is CATSRDQGPGSGLYGYTF. The CDR3 DNA reads TGTGCCACCAGCAGAGATCAAGGCCCCGGGTCGGGGCTCTATGGCTACACCTTC.

This chain links TRBV5-1 with TRBJ2-7, with D unresolved. Germline V CDR1 and CDR2: SGHRS, YFSETQ. Trimming left V 5 bases short and J 5 bases short, with 20 bases between. CDR3 length equals 15 residues. CDR3 in amino acids: CASSPSPHEEHEQYF. In nucleotides, the CDR3 is TGCGCCAGCAGTCCGAGTCCACATGAAGAGCACGAGCAGTACTTC.

The chain employs TRBV18 and TRBJ1-5, with TRBD1 identical over 8 bases. Germline loops: CDR1 KGHSH, CDR2 LQKENI. The CDR3 runs to 14 residues. V lost 3 bases and J lost 6; bases outside the gene matches: 4. The CDR3 region has the DNA TGTGCCAGCTCACCCGGGACAGGAACTCAGCCCCAGCATTTT. This encodes CASSPGTGTQPQHF.

This sequence joins TRBV2 and TRBJ2-1; tentative D call: TRBD2 (7 bases). Germline loops: CDR1 SNHLY, CDR2 FYNNEI. The CDR3 totals 11 residues. Trimming took 8 bases from V and 12 from J, leaving 14 bases between them. In DNA form, the CDR3 reads TGTGCCAGCGGGGGGGGGCTGCTGCAGTTCTTC. This gives the protein CASGGGLLQFF. Full variable domain (missing parts from reference TRBV2 and TRBJ2-1): EPEVTQTPSHQVTQMGQEVILRCVPISNHLYFYWYRQILGQKVEFLVSFYNNEISEKSEIFDDQFSVERPDGSNFTLKIRSTKLEDSAMYFCASGGGLLQFFGPGTRLTVL.

V gene TRBV6-5 combines with J gene TRBJ2-1; D unclear. This CDR3 contains 12 residues. Germline CDR1 and CDR2: MNHEY and SVGAGI. V was cut by 6 bases and J by 10 bases, with 13 bases left in between. The chain's CDR3 is CASRGLSGEQFF. As DNA, the CDR3 is TGTGCCAGCAGGGGCCTTAGTGGGGAGCAGTTCTTC.

Comment on this clone: The CDR3 end shows no conserved phenylalanine or tryptophan, and so a read error is likely. V usage is TRBV19 and J usage is TRBJ1-6; D is uncertain. The CDR3 is 13 residues long. V dropped 3 bases and J dropped 7 bases, with 7 bases sitting between them. The germline gives CDR1 LNHDA, CDR2 SQIVND (reference sequence). In nucleotides, the CDR3 is TGTGCCAGTAGTATTGGCAGAAATTCACCCCTCCACCTT. Protein product: CASSIGRNSPLHL.

This clone was counted once. The J gene is TRBJ1-2, the V gene TRBV20-1; no definite D call. The V gene lost 3 bases and the J gene lost 6 bases, with 8 bases spanning the gap. CDR3 length: 11 residues. Germline CDR1 DFQATT, CDR2 SNEGSKA (reference sequence). The CDR3 nucleotides read TGCAGTGCTAGCATGGCGAATGGCTACACCTTC. This encodes CSASMANGYTF.

V usage is TRBV5-6 and J usage is TRBJ1-4; TRBD1 is a possible D gene (5 bases). V was trimmed by 0 bases and J by 8 bases, leaving 8 bases between them. Germline V gene lookup returns CDR1 SGHDT and CDR2 YYEEEE. The CDR3 is made up of 13 amino acids. The CDR3 coding sequence is TGTGCCAGCAGCTTGGGACAGACCGAAAAACTGTTTTTT. It codes for CASSLGQTEKLFF. The variable domain in full, completed from reference TRBV5-6 and TRBJ1-4, reads DAGVTQSPTHLIKTRGQQVTLRCSPKSGHDTVSWYQQALGQGPQFIFQYYEEEERQRGNFPDRFSGHQFPNYSSELNVNALLLGDSALYLCASSLGQTEKLFFGSGTQLSVL.

CDR3: CASSWRRRNEQFF. The CDR3 DNA reads as TGTGCCAGCAGCTGGCGAAGGCGCAATGAGCAGTTCTTC. The chain joins TRBV11-2 to TRBJ2-1; no firm D call. Germline V gene data show CDR1 as SGHAT and CDR2 as FQNNGV. This CDR3 region has 13 residues. V shed 4 bases and J shed 6 bases, with 10 bases lying between them.

The CDR3, as DNA: TGTGCCAGCAGCCCGACAGGGTTAAGTGGCTACACCTTC. Translated, it gives CASSPTGLSGYTF. The chain combines TRBV9 with TRBJ1-2; the match to TRBD1 covers 7 bases. Unmatched junction bases numbered 7, after V lost 4 bases and J lost 7 bases. This CDR3 spans 13 amino acids. Germline lookup yields CDR1 SGDLS and CDR2 YYNGEE.

The chain employs TRBV2 and TRBJ1-5, with D possibly being TRBD1 (6 bases). Germline V gives CDR1 SNHLY, CDR2 FYNNEI. This CDR3 region has 16 residues. Trimming took off 6 bases at V and 5 bases at J, with 20 bases between the two ends. The CDR3 here is CASRKGKGTTYQPQHF. In nucleotides, the CDR3 is TGTGCCAGCAGGAAAGGGAAGGGGACAACTTATCAGCCCCAGCATTTT.

This clone was observed a single time. The chain recombines TRBV7-9 with TRBJ2-1; maybe TRBD1 (6 bases). This CDR3 is 13 amino acids long. From germline, CDR1 is SEHNR and CDR2 FQNEAQ (reference sequence). V lost 8 bases and J lost 8, with 16 bases in between. DNA of the CDR3: TGTGCCAGCTCTCAGGGGCATGGGGATGAGCAGTTCTTC. Protein sequence: CASSQGHGDEQFF.

J is TRBJ2-3 and V is TRBV7-8; the D is unclear. Germline loops: CDR1 SGHVS, CDR2 FQNEAQ. The CDR3 consists of 11 residues. V was shortened by 5 bases and J by 8 bases, with 8 bases between the two germline ends. CDR3 amino acids: CASSLPGTQYF. DNA for the CDR3: TGTGCCAGCAGCCTGCCGGGTACGCAGTATTTT.

Only one count was recorded for this clone. The V gene is TRBV6-6, the J gene TRBJ2-1; D may correspond to TRBD1 or TRBD2 (5 bases each). The germline V and J ends were trimmed by 0 bases and 8 bases, with 14 bases remaining between them. From germline, CDR1 is MNHNY and CDR2 SVGAGI (reference sequence). The length of the CDR3 is 15 residues. The CDR3 is CASSYSNSLGDEQFF. The CDR3 region has the DNA TGTGCCAGCAGTTACTCGAACAGTCTGGGGGATGAGCAGTTCTTC.

This chain uses TRBV18 with TRBJ1-5, with D perhaps TRBD1 (5 bases). Trimming removed 3 bases at V and 3 bases at J, with 12 bases between. The CDR3 runs to 15 residues. Germline V CDR1 and CDR2: KGHSH, LQKENI. CDR3 residues: CASSPSQGNNQPQHF. CDR3 coding DNA: TGTGCCAGCTCACCGAGTCAGGGTAACAATCAGCCCCAGCATTTT.

This chain connects TRBV10-3 to TRBJ1-5; TRBD1 matches at 8 bases. The V and J ends lost 10 bases and 4 bases, in that order; junction bases with no gene match: 6. Germline values: CDR1 ENHRY, CDR2 SYGVKD. The CDR3 totals 13 residues. CDR3 nucleotide sequence: TGTGCCAACGGACAGGGCCCTAATCAGCCCCAGCATTTT. Its translation is CANGQGPNQPQHF.

The chain combines TRBV7-3 with TRBJ2-7; tentative D call: TRBD1 (6 bases). This CDR3 is built from 17 residues. CDR1 and CDR2 (germline): SGHTA, FQGTGA. V was pared by 1 base and J by 6 bases, with 22 bases between. CDR3 sequence reads: CASSLNVVGATYSEQYF. The CDR3 region has the DNA TGTGCCAGCAGCTTAAATGTAGTGGGGGCAACGTACTCCGAGCAGTACTTC. The full variable domain, rest sourced from reference TRBV7-3 and TRBJ2-7, is GAGVSQTPSNKVTEKGKYVELRCDPISGHTALYWYRQSLGQGPEFLIYFQGTGAADDSGLPNDRFFAVRPEGSVSTLKIQRTERGDSAVYLCASSLNVVGATYSEQYFGPGTRLTVT.